Following are 20 T cell receptor beta chains from one sample sequenced in a study of blood T cell repertoires in COVID-19. Assay: immunoSEQ multiplex PCR; the TCRdb copy retains only in-frame clones and omits some. The sample has a few hundred thousand clones, 80% to 85% seen once. The sequencing sample was made of peripheral blood. These receptors were obtained from a woman aged 55-69 years with acute or convalescent COVID-19.

The chain combines TRBV20-1 with TRBJ1-1; D is ambiguous. Germline V CDR1 and CDR2: DFQATT, SNEGSKA (reference sequence). This CDR3 is 11 amino acids long. Trimming cost V 5 bases and J 8 bases, with 12 bases left between them. CDR3 sequence reads: CSALPFSEAFF. In nucleotides, the CDR3 is TGCAGTGCTCTTCCTTTTAGCGAAGCTTTCTTT.

The J gene is TRBJ1-4, the V gene TRBV7-9; D not resolved. V lost 2 bases and J 0 bases, leaving 10 bases between the germline ends. This CDR3 is 16 amino acids long. From germline, CDR1 is SEHNR and CDR2 FQNEAQ (reference sequence). CDR3 residues: CASSLLGVATNEKLFF. The DNA of the CDR3 is TGTGCCAGCAGCTTACTAGGAGTTGCAACTAATGAAAAACTGTTTTTT.

The rearrangement joins TRBV5-6 to TRBJ1-5; unclear D gene. Germline V gives CDR1 SGHDT, CDR2 YYEEEE. The CDR3 loop spans 14 amino acids. Trimming shortened V by 4 bases and J by 2 bases, and 10 bases separated the two germline ends. CDR3 DNA sequence: TGTGCCAGCAGCAAAAAGAGGGGCAATCAGCCCCAGCATTTT. This codes for CASSKKRGNQPQHF.

The J gene is TRBJ1-1, the V gene TRBV14; D call uncertain. CDR3 length equals 13 residues. Germline loops: CDR1 SGHDN, CDR2 FVKESK. V was shortened by 5 bases and J by 0 bases, with 7 bases between the two germline ends. For the CDR3, the DNA is TGTGCCAGCAGCAGACAACTGAACACTGAAGCTTTCTTT. It is translated as CASSRQLNTEAFF.

V gene TRBV4-1 combines with J gene TRBJ1-1, with 7 bases lining up with TRBD1. Trimming at V came to 5 bases and at J to 1 base, leaving 4 bases not matched to a gene. CDR3 length: 14 amino acids. The germline V gene has CDR1 MGHRA and CDR2 YSYEKL. The DNA of the CDR3 is TGCGCCAGCAGCTTCCGGGACAGGAACACTGAAGCTTTCTTT. This gives the protein CASSFRDRNTEAFF.

The chain is built from TRBV5-5 and TRBJ2-3; D is unclear. CDR1 is SGHKS and CDR2 is YYEKEE in the germline V gene (reference sequence). Trimming took off 0 bases at V and 5 bases at J, with 7 bases between the two ends. The CDR3 sequence is 13 residues long. CDR3 sequence: CASSLGSVDTQYF. CDR3 nucleotide sequence: TGTGCCAGCAGCTTGGGATCGGTAGATACGCAGTATTTT.

The chain employs TRBV2 and TRBJ2-1; 9 positions match TRBD2. The CDR3 loop spans 14 amino acids. The germline CDR1 and CDR2 sequences are SNHLY and FYNNEI. The V and J ends lost 6 bases and 6 bases, in that order; junction bases with no gene match: 6. CDR3 in amino acids: CASRSTSGSNEQFF. In DNA, the CDR3 is TGTGCCAGCAGGTCGACTAGCGGAAGCAATGAGCAGTTCTTC.

This rearrangement joins TRBV30 to TRBJ1-1; maybe TRBD1 (5 bases). Trimming stripped 0 bases from V and 2 bases from J, with 10 bases between. CDR3 length: 14 residues. Germline CDR1 and CDR2: GTSNPN and SVGIG (reference sequence). The CDR3 coding sequence is TGTGCCTGGAGTGTCGGGGGTACCAACACTGAAGCTTTCTTT. Amino acid sequence: CAWSVGGTNTEAFF.

V gene TRBV7-2 combines with J gene TRBJ2-5; perhaps TRBD2 as D (6 bases). The germline V and J ends were trimmed by 1 base and 4 bases, with 13 bases remaining between them. The CDR3 is 15 amino acids. Germline V gene data show CDR1 as SGHTA and CDR2 as FQGNSA. CDR3 bases: TGTGCCAGCAGCTTAGAAGAGCGGAGGGGAGAGACCCAGTACTTC. Translated: CASSLEERRGETQYF.

J is TRBJ2-7 and V is TRBV11-2; perhaps TRBD1 as D (5 bases). Germline CDR1 is SGHAT and CDR2 is FQNNGV. CDR3 length: 14 residues. Trimming took 4 bases from V and 3 from J, leaving 13 bases between them. The CDR3 nucleotides read TGTGCCAGCAGCTCCCCAGGGTCCGGCTACGAGCAGTACTTC. Translating it yields CASSSPGSGYEQYF.

V usage is TRBV7-9 and J usage is TRBJ1-2, with 8 bases lining up with TRBD1. CDR3 size: 13 residues. The trim removed 5 bases at V and 4 bases at J, leaving 3 bases unmatched. Germline V gene sequence: CDR1 SEHNR, CDR2 FQNEAQ (reference sequence). In nucleotides, the CDR3 is TGTGCCAGCAGCCAGACAGGGGTCTATGGCTACACCTTC. This sequence encodes CASSQTGVYGYTF.

The rearrangement links TRBV2 to TRBJ1-6; 7 bases fit TRBD1. V lost 6 bases and J lost 7; bases outside the gene matches: 6. CDR1 SNHLY and CDR2 FYNNEI come from the germline V gene. The CDR3 contains 14 residues. CDR3 sequence reads: CASSSGQTNSPLHF. CDR3 bases: TGTGCCAGCAGCTCGGGACAGACGAATTCACCCCTCCACTTT.

The chain carries TRBV27 and TRBJ2-3; weak D call: TRBD1 (5 bases). The CDR3 totals 14 residues. Per germline, CDR1 MNHEY and CDR2 SMNVEV (reference sequence). V dropped 5 bases and J dropped 6 bases, with 15 bases sitting between them. The CDR3 is CASSEQVRSDTQYF. The CDR3 region has the DNA TGTGCCAGCAGTGAACAGGTTCGTTCCGATACGCAGTATTTT.

The CDR3 nucleotides read TGTGCCAGCAGCTTGGGGGGGGGCGAAGAGACCCAGTACTTC. This encodes CASSLGGGEETQYF. This rearrangement joins TRBV5-8 to TRBJ2-5, with a weak D call TRBD2 (7 bases). The CDR3 is made up of 14 amino acids. V was cut by 0 bases and J by 3 bases, with 9 bases left in between. Germline CDR1 reads SGHTS; CDR2 reads YDEGEE.

The V call is TRBV4-1, the J call TRBJ2-5; possibly TRBD1 for D (6 bases). V was cut by 2 bases and J by 3 bases, with 7 bases left in between. The length of the CDR3 is 13 residues. From germline, CDR1 is MGHRA and CDR2 YSYEKL. The CDR3 sequence is CASSQRTEETQYF. The CDR3 coding sequence is TGCGCCAGCAGCCAACGGACAGAAGAGACCCAGTACTTC.

The chain has TRBV9 and TRBJ1-4; possibly TRBD1 for D (6 bases). V lost 4 bases to trimming and J lost 0 bases, with 7 bases between them. Germline CDR1 reads SGDLS; CDR2 reads YYNGEE. The CDR3 contains 14 residues. The CDR3 region is CASSYRATNEKLFF. In DNA, the CDR3 is TGTGCCAGCAGCTACAGGGCAACTAATGAAAAACTGTTTTTT.

The chain carries TRBV12-3 or TRBV12-4 and TRBJ1-2; D remains unclear. V shed 5 bases and J shed 8 bases, with 15 bases lying between them. The CDR3 totals 13 residues. CDR3 in DNA: TGTGCCAGCAGTAAGAGGGAATCCGGCGGCTACACCTTC. Amino acid sequence: CASSKRESGGYTF.

This chain links TRBV6-5 with TRBJ1-3; possibly TRBD1 for D (5 bases). V lost 11 bases and J 0 bases, leaving 17 bases between the germline ends. The CDR3 has 15 amino acids. Germline lookup yields CDR1 MNHEY and CDR2 SVGAGI. CDR3 residues: CAQLGGGNSGNTIYF. As DNA, the CDR3 is TGTGCCCAACTCGGGGGGGGAAACTCTGGAAACACCATATATTTT.

This chain links TRBV6-1 with TRBJ1-5; 7 bases line up with TRBD1. J was trimmed by 6 bases and V by 1 base; bases with no gene match: 3. CDR1 and CDR2 from the germline V gene are MNHNS and SASEGT. CDR3 size: 14 residues. CDR3 coding DNA: TGTGCCAGCAGTGAAGGACAGGGAGGTCAGCCCCAGCATTTT. Amino acid sequence: CASSEGQGGQPQHF.

This sequence joins TRBV6-1 and TRBJ2-1; 8 nucleotides agree with TRBD2. Germline V gene data show CDR1 as MNHNS and CDR2 as SASEGT. This CDR3 has 19 amino acids. V was pared by 4 bases and J by 5 bases, with 19 bases of the junction left unmatched. In nucleotides, the CDR3 is TGTGCCAGCAGTGTCGAAGGACCCTGGACTAGCAAGAAAAACAATGAGCAGTTCTTC. Residues: CASSVEGPWTSKKNNEQFF.